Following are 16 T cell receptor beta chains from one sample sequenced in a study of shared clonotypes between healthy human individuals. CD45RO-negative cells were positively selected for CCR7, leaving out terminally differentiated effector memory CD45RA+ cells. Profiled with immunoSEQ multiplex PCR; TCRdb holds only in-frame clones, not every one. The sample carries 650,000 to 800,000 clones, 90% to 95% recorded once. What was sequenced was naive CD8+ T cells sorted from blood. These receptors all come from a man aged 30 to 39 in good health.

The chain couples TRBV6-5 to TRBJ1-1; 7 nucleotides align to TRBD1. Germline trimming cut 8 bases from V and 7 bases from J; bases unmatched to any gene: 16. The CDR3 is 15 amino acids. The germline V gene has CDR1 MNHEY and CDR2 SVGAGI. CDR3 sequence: CASSLYTGEVVEAFF. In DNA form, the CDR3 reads TGTGCCAGCTCCCTTTACACAGGGGAGGTGGTTGAAGCTTTCTTT.

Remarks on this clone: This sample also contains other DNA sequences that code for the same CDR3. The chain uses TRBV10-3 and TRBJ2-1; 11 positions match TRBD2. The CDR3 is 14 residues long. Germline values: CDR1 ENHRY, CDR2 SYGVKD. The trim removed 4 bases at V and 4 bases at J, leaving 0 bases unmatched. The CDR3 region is CAISGLAGYNEQFF. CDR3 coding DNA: TGTGCCATCAGTGGACTAGCGGGATACAATGAGCAGTTCTTC.

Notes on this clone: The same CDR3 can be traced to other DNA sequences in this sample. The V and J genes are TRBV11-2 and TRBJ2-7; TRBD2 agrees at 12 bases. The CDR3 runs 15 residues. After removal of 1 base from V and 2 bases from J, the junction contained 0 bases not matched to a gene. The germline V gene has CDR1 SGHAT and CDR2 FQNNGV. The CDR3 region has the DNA TGTGCCAGCAGCTTAGGACTAGCGGGGGCCTACGAGCAGTACTTC. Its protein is CASSLGLAGAYEQYF.

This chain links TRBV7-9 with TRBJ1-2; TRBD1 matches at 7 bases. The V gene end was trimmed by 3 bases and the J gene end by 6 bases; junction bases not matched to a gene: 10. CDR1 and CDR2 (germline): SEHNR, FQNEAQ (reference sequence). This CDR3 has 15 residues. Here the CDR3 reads CASSFPGGKGNGYTF. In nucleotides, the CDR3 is TGTGCCAGCAGCTTTCCAGGGGGTAAAGGGAATGGCTACACCTTC.

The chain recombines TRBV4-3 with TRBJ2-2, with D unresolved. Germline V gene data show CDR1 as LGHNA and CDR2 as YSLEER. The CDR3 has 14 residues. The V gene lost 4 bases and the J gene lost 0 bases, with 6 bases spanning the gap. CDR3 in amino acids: CASSLRANTGELFF. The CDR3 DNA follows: TGCGCCAGCAGCCTTAGAGCGAACACCGGGGAGCTGTTTTTT.

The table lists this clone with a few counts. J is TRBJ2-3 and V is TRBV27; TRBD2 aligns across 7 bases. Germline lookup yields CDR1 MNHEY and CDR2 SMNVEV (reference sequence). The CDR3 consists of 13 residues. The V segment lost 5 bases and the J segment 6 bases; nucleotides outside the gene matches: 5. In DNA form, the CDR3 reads TGTGCCAGCAGTCCTAGCGGTTGGGATACGCAGTATTTT. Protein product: CASSPSGWDTQYF.

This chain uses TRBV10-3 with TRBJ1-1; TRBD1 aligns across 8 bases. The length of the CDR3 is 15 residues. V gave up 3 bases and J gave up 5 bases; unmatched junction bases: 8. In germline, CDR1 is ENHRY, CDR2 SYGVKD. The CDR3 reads CAISDPGQGKTEAFF. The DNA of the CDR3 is TGTGCCATCAGTGACCCCGGACAGGGAAAGACTGAAGCTTTCTTT.

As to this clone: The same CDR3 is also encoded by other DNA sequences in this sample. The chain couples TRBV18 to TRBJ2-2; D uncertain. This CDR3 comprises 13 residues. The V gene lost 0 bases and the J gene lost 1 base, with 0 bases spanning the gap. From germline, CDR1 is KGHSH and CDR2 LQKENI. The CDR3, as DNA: TGTGCCAGCTCACCACCGAACACCGGGGAGCTGTTTTTT. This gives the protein CASSPPNTGELFF.

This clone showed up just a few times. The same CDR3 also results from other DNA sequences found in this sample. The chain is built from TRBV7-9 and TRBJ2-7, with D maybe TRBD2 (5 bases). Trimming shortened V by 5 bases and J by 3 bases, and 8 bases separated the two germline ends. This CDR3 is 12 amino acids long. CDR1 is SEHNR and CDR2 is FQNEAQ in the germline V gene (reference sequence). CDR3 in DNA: TGTGCCAGCAGCCCCCGGGGCTACGAGCAGTACTTC. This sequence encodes CASSPRGYEQYF.

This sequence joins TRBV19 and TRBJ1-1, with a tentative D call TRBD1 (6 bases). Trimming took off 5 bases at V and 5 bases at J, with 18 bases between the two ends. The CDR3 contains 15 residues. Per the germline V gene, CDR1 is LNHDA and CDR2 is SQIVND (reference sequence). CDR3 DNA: TGTGCCAGTAGTTTTCGGACAGTGCGACCGACTGAAGCTTTCTTT. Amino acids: CASSFRTVRPTEAFF.

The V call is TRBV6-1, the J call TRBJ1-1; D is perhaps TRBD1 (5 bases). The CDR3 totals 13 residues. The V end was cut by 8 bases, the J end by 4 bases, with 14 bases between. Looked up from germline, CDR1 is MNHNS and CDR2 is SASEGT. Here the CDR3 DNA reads TGTGCCAGCGCAGTGGACGGGGGCACTGAAGCTTTCTTT. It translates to CASAVDGGTEAFF.

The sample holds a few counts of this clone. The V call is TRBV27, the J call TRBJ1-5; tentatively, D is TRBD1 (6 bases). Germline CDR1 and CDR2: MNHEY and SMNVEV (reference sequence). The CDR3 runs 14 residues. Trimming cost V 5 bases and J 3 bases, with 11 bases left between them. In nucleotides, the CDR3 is TGTGCCAGCAGTCGACAGGCAAACAATCAGCCCCAGCATTTT. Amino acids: CASSRQANNQPQHF.

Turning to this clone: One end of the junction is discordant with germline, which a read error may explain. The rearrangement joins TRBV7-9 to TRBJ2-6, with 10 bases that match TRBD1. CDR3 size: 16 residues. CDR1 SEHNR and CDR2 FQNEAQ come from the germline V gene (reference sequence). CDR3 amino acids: CASSLAGTGADNVLTF. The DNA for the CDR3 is TGTGCCAGCAGCCTAGCCGGGACAGGGGCCGACAACGTCCTGACTTTC.

The CDR3 region is CASSVVSDQETQYF. CDR3 DNA sequence: TGTGCCAGCAGCGTAGTATCGGACCAAGAGACCCAGTACTTC. The J gene is TRBJ2-5, the V gene TRBV9; D gene unclear. Germline CDR1 and CDR2: SGDLS and YYNGEE. Trimming shortened V by 0 bases and J by 0 bases, and 6 bases separated the two germline ends. The CDR3 loop spans 14 amino acids.

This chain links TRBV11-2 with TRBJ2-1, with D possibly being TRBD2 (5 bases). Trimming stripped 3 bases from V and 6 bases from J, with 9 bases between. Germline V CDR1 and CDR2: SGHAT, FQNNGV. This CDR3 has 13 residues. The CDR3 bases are TGTGCCAGCAGCTTCGGACTCGGCAATGAGCAGTTCTTC. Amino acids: CASSFGLGNEQFF.

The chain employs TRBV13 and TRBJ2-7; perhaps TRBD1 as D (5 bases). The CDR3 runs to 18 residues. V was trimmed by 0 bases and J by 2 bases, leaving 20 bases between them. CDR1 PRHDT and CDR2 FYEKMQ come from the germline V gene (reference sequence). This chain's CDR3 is CASSLGGLGQGTAYEQYF. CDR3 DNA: TGTGCCAGCAGCTTAGGAGGATTGGGGCAGGGCACAGCCTACGAGCAGTACTTC.